This TCR beta chain was documented in a study of metastatic and nonmetastatic thyroid tumors. The wider study: Across blood and tumor or nodule tissue, repertoires from malignant and benign thyroid patients were compared with one another.

TCRdb re-called clones via MiXCR from the PCR reads. The sample records tens of thousands of clones, just under 30% being singletons. Thyroid surgery was performed in patients who had received no treatment beforehand. Study-level results: As reported, TCR beta diversity in blood and tumor was significantly higher in malignant thyroid tumors than in benign nodules.

Trimming removed 7 bases from V and 7 bases from J; junction bases left unmatched: 2. The CDR3 consists of 13 residues. Germline-derived CDR1 and CDR2 are MNHEY and SMNVEV (reference sequence). This clone was seen a few times. Its antigen is not known. The receptor was isolated from a female donor with papillary thyroid cancer or a benign thyroid nodule (not recorded which). Some clones in this sample may be carry-over from other donors' samples. The chain combines TRBV27 with TRBJ1-6; 9 bases are a match to TRBD1. The sequenced sample consisted of blood. CDR3 in DNA: TGTGCCAGCAAGGGACAGGGAAATTCACCCCTCCACTTT. It is translated as CASKGQGNSPLHF.